Detailed here is one T cell receptor (beta chain). Its antigen is as yet unknown. This PCR relied on a set of 60 Vbeta primers and 13 Jbeta primers. Method: immunoSEQ multiplex PCR; TCRdb's copy keeps in-frame clones and lacks some. The table includes around 150,000 clones, 76% detected once. This CDR3 contains 12 residues. CDR1 and CDR2 from the germline V gene are LNHDA and SQIVND (reference sequence). V was clipped by 5 bases and J by 7 bases, with 11 bases between them. The data originate from a study of cytomegalovirus exposure and HLA in healthy donors. General study results and limits: The sole available immune exposure information was CMV serostatus.

The sample consisted of PBMCs. The chain joins TRBV19 to TRBJ1-1, with a weak D call TRBD1 (5 bases). The receptor was isolated from a male donor in good health and CMV-seronegative. CDR3 nucleotide sequence: TGTGCCAGTAGTTTGTTCGGGGGTGAAGCTTTCTTT. Residues: CASSLFGGEAFF.